The clone carrying this T cell receptor beta chain was observed a few times. Its specificity is not known. The data derive from a study of response to subunit inactivated influenza vaccine. Each CDR3 protein gets one entry after TCRdb re-called the RT-PCR reads with MiXCR. This sample has approximately 700,000 distinct CDR3 sequences, with approximately 14% found just once. Study-level points and caveats: T cells newly recruited by each seasonal influenza vaccination are few, the authors suggested.

Germline lookup yields CDR1 SNHLY and CDR2 FYNNEI. Trimming removed 9 bases at V and 2 bases at J, with 14 bases between. This CDR3 is built from 14 residues. Sequences were derived from PBMCs from blood, sampled around 15 days before vaccination. This clonotype was sampled from a man aged 45-65 years who received an inactivated influenza vaccine. V gene TRBV2 combines with J gene TRBJ1-5; D possibly corresponds to TRBD1 (6 bases). The CDR3 DNA reads as TGTGCCAGTGAACAGGGAGGGGGCAATCAGCCCCAGCATTTT. Amino acids: CASEQGGGNQPQHF. The entire variable domain, with the rest obtained from reference TRBV2 and TRBJ1-5, is as follows: EPEVTQTPSHQVTQMGQEVILRCVPISNHLYFYWYRQILGQKVEFLVSFYNNEISEKSEIFDDQFSVERPDGSNFTLKIRSTKLEDSAMYFCASEQGGGNQPQHFGDGTRLSIL.